The 22 T cell receptor beta chains below come from one sample, sequenced in a study of cytomegalovirus exposure and HLA in healthy donors. Only in-frame clones appear in the TCRdb table, and some are missing; sequencing was by immunoSEQ multiplex PCR. This sample has under 200,000 clones, with around nine tenths found just once. The sample consisted of PBMCs. Receptors originate from a woman between 18 and 30 years old in good health and CMV-seronegative.

This chain uses TRBV28 with TRBJ2-7, with 9 bases aligning to TRBD2. The junction had 12 bases not matched to a gene; V was cut back by 5 bases and J by 4 bases. The V gene's germline CDR1 is MDHEN and CDR2 SYDVKM. The CDR3 is 16 amino acids. CDR3 DNA sequence: TGTGCCAGCAGTCTTGGCGCTAGCGGGAATTCATACGAGCAGTACTTC. Protein: CASSLGASGNSYEQYF.

V is TRBV6-1 and J is TRBJ2-3, with D tentatively TRBD2 (6 bases). The CDR3 covers 14 residues. Trimming stripped 5 bases from V and 10 bases from J, with 19 bases between. From germline, CDR1 is MNHNS and CDR2 SASEGT. In nucleotides, the CDR3 is TGTGCCAGCAGTCGGGACTCCCCCGGCGGATCGCAGTATTTT. Its translation is CASSRDSPGGSQYF.

CDR3: CASSSFYGQPQHF. For the CDR3, the DNA is TGTGCCAGCAGCTCGTTCTACGGTCAGCCCCAGCATTTT. V usage is TRBV7-2 and J usage is TRBJ1-5, with D uncertain. This CDR3 contains 13 residues. Trimming stripped 4 bases from V and 6 bases from J, with 10 bases between. CDR1 SGHTA and CDR2 FQGNSA come from the germline V gene.

This clone was counted only a few times. This sequence joins TRBV6-4 and TRBJ2-1, with D perhaps TRBD2 (6 bases). CDR1 MRHNA and CDR2 SNTAGT come from the germline V gene. This CDR3 region has 15 residues. With 0 bases removed from V and 8 bases from J, the gap between germline ends came to 14 bases. The CDR3 DNA follows: TGTGCCAGCAGTGACTCGGGGGGAGAGTTCCATGAGCAGTTCTTC. Amino acids: CASSDSGGEFHEQFF.

This clone was observed a handful of times. The chain recombines TRBV6-5 with TRBJ1-1; D remains ambiguous. The germline V gene encodes CDR1 MNHEY and CDR2 SVGAGI. CDR3 length: 11 amino acids. Trimming took 8 bases from V and 3 from J, leaving 7 bases between them. DNA of the CDR3: TGTGCCAGCCCTTTTGACACTGAAGCTTTCTTT. As protein: CASPFDTEAFF.

The chain employs TRBV29-1 and TRBJ2-1; 14 nucleotides agree with TRBD2. Per germline, CDR1 SQVTM and CDR2 ANQGSEA. V shed 6 bases and J 7 bases; nucleotides not matched to a gene: 2. This CDR3 is built from 13 residues. CDR3 coding DNA: TGCAGCGTAAGGACTAGCGGGAGGAATGAGCAGTTCTTC. Translation: CSVRTSGRNEQFF.

The chain carries TRBV7-2 and TRBJ1-1, with 7 bases matching TRBD1. After removal of 4 bases from V and 1 base from J, the junction contained 6 bases not matched to a gene. The germline V gene encodes CDR1 SGHTA and CDR2 FQGNSA. This CDR3 has 15 residues. CDR3 protein: CASSYRGGPNTEAFF. The DNA for the CDR3 is TGTGCCAGCAGCTACCGAGGGGGCCCGAACACTGAAGCTTTCTTT.

The chain has TRBV2 and TRBJ1-1, with 7 bases lining up with TRBD1. V shed 3 bases, J shed 4 bases, and the junction held 5 bases outside the gene matches. Looked up from germline, CDR1 is SNHLY and CDR2 is FYNNEI. The CDR3 totals 14 residues. The CDR3 DNA follows: TGTGCCAGCAGTGAGAGGGGGCAGGGCACTGAAGCTTTCTTT. Its protein is CASSERGQGTEAFF.

Of note for this clone: This CDR3 is also generated by other DNA sequences in the sample. J is TRBJ1-2 and V is TRBV9, with 7 bases lining up with TRBD1. Germline CDR1 SGDLS, CDR2 YYNGEE. J gave up 3 bases and V 2 bases, and 1 base lay outside the gene matches. The CDR3 contains 13 residues. The CDR3 region is CASSVTGDYGYTF. CDR3 in DNA: TGTGCCAGCAGCGTTACAGGGGACTATGGCTACACCTTC.

The chain has TRBV19 and TRBJ2-7; no definite D call. The ends were cut back, 5 bases at V and 4 bases at J, with 9 bases in the middle. Germline values: CDR1 LNHDA, CDR2 SQIVND (reference sequence). The CDR3 sequence is 12 residues long. The CDR3 region is CASSLTGYEQYF. In nucleotides, the CDR3 is TGTGCCAGTAGTCTGACTGGGTACGAGCAGTACTTC.

The rearrangement uses TRBV27 and TRBJ1-2; 8 bases match TRBD1. CDR1 and CDR2 (germline): MNHEY, SMNVEV (reference sequence). The CDR3 spans 16 residues. Unmatched junction bases numbered 8, after V lost 5 bases and J lost 0 bases. The CDR3 region has the DNA TGTGCCAGCAGTCCTGCTCGACAGGGGTCTAACTATGGCTACACCTTC. This translates into CASSPARQGSNYGYTF.

This clone was picked up one time. The genes are TRBV4-3 and TRBJ1-2; D might be TRBD1 (5 bases). Germline CDR1 and CDR2: LGHNA and YSLEER. With 0 bases removed from V and 8 bases from J, the gap between germline ends came to 19 bases. This CDR3 region has 16 residues. CDR3 coding DNA: TGCGCCAGCAGCCAAGATGATCCGGGACTTTTGAGCGGCTACACCTTC. Protein: CASSQDDPGLLSGYTF.

Here the CDR3 DNA reads TGTGCCAGCAGCTTAGACCCGGACAGGTACTACGAGCAGTACTTC. This sequence encodes CASSLDPDRYYEQYF. V is TRBV11-2 and J is TRBJ2-7, with 7 bases aligning to TRBD1. Per the germline V gene, CDR1 is SGHAT and CDR2 is FQNNGV. After removal of 0 bases from V and 3 bases from J, the junction contained 5 bases not matched to a gene. The CDR3 runs 15 residues.

The V and J genes are TRBV27 and TRBJ1-5, with 11 bases matching TRBD1. This CDR3 spans 15 amino acids. V shed 6 bases, J shed 7 bases, and the junction held 8 bases outside the gene matches. Germline V CDR1 and CDR2: MNHEY, SMNVEV (reference sequence). The CDR3: CASSSGQGAGQPQHF. The CDR3 DNA reads TGTGCCAGCAGCTCCGGACAGGGGGCGGGCCAGCCCCAGCATTTT.

The chain couples TRBV18 to TRBJ1-3; TRBD1 might be the D (6 bases). The CDR3 loop spans 17 amino acids. V was pared by 0 bases and J by 0 bases, with 12 bases between. The germline CDR1 and CDR2 sequences are KGHSH and LQKENI. The CDR3 region has the DNA TGTGCCAGCTCACCACCCCGGACAGCGGTCTCTGGAAACACCATATATTTT. As protein: CASSPPRTAVSGNTIYF.

The CDR3: CASSSRHPGETQYF. In nucleotides, the CDR3 is TGTGCCAGCAGCTCCCGCCACCCGGGAGAGACCCAGTACTTC. V and J are TRBV13 and TRBJ2-5; the D is unclear. This CDR3 contains 14 residues. Germline CDR1 reads PRHDT; CDR2 reads FYEKMQ (reference sequence). Trimming stripped 4 bases from V and 4 bases from J, with 13 bases between.

The chain couples TRBV18 to TRBJ2-3; TRBD1 matches 8 bases. Germline CDR1 reads KGHSH; CDR2 reads LQKENI. The CDR3 is made up of 15 amino acids. Trimming took 3 bases from V and 0 from J; bases not matched to a gene: 2. CDR3 in DNA: TGTGCCAGCTCACCCCGGACAGGGAGCACAGATACGCAGTATTTT. Protein sequence: CASSPRTGSTDTQYF.

The chain couples TRBV9 to TRBJ1-1; tentatively, D is TRBD1 (6 bases). Trimming left V 4 bases short and J 3 bases short, with 7 bases between. The V gene's germline CDR1 is SGDLS and CDR2 YYNGEE. CDR3 length: 12 amino acids. As DNA, the CDR3 is TGTGCCAGCAGCAAGGGGGACACTGAAGCTTTCTTT. It codes for CASSKGDTEAFF.

This chain joins TRBV5-1 and TRBJ2-1, with 7 bases aligning to TRBD2. The ends lost 1 base at V and 6 bases at J; junction bases unmatched: 7. The CDR3 length is 15 residues. Germline V CDR1 and CDR2: SGHRS, YFSETQ. The CDR3 DNA reads TGCGCCAGCAGCTTGACCCTTATAGCGGGCAATGAGCAGTTCTTC. It specifies CASSLTLIAGNEQFF.

The chain employs TRBV6-1 and TRBJ2-7, with D perhaps TRBD1 (6 bases). The germline V and J ends were trimmed by 1 base and 6 bases, with 13 bases remaining between them. The length of the CDR3 is 14 residues. Germline CDR1 and CDR2: MNHNS and SASEGT. The CDR3 coding sequence is TGTGCCAGCAGTGAAGGGTTGGGGGCGGTCGAGCAGTACTTC. It specifies CASSEGLGAVEQYF.

The chain uses TRBV5-8 and TRBJ1-5; D gene unclear. The germline V and J ends were trimmed by 1 base and 9 bases, with 14 bases remaining between them. Germline CDR1 reads SGHTS; CDR2 reads YDEGEE. The CDR3 totals 14 residues. CDR3 sequence (DNA): TGTGCCAGCAGCTTGACGGGCGGGCAAGGGCCCCAGCATTTT. Translation: CASSLTGGQGPQHF.

This chain links TRBV19 with TRBJ1-2; D may be TRBD1 (5 bases). V was trimmed by 5 bases and J by 2 bases, leaving 18 bases between them. There are 16 residues in the CDR3. Germline V gene sequence: CDR1 LNHDA, CDR2 SQIVND (reference sequence). CDR3 region: CASSARRQPRNYGYTF. In DNA form, the CDR3 reads TGTGCCAGTAGTGCTAGAAGACAGCCCAGGAACTATGGCTACACCTTC. The full variable domain, in which reference TRBV19 and TRBJ1-2 provide the parts outside the CDR3, is DGGITQSPKYLFRKEGQNVTLSCEQNLNHDAMYWYRQDPGQGLRLIYYSQIVNDFQKGDIAEGYSVSREKKESFPLTVTSAQKNPTAFYLCASSARRQPRNYGYTFGSGTRLTVV.